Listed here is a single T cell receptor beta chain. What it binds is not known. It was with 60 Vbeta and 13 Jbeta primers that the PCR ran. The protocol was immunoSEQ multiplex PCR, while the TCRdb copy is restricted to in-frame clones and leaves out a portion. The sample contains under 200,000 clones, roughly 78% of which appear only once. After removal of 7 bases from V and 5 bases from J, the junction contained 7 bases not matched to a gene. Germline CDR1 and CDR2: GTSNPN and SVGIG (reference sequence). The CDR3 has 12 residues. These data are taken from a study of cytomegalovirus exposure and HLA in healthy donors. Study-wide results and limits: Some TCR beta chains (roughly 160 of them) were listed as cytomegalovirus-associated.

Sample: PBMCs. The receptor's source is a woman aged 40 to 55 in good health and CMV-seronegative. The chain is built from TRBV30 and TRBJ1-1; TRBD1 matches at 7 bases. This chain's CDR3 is CASRQGRTEAFF. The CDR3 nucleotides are TGTGCCTCCAGACAGGGCAGAACTGAAGCTTTCTTT.